The 2 T cell receptor beta chains presented below share a single source sample, sequenced in a study of T-cell memory formation after mild COVID-19. From the 5' RACE reads, TCRdb called clonotypes with MiXCR, one entry per CDR3 protein. The data hold about 160,000 distinct CDR3 sequences, with roughly a third observed a single time. Sequenced sample: PBMCs or a T cell subset sorted from them (not recorded which). All receptors come from an adult woman who had mild COVID-19 (a few samples of this study predate the infection). Cell type and time point are not known.

J is TRBJ2-7 and V is TRBV7-9, with TRBD1 as a possible D gene (6 bases). The CDR3 totals 16 residues. Looked up from germline, CDR1 is SEHNR and CDR2 is FQNEAQ (reference sequence). Trimming took off 2 bases at V and 2 bases at J, with 16 bases between the two ends. The CDR3 DNA reads TGTGCCAGCAGCTTACCGACCTTTGGACAGACCTACGAGCAGTACTTC. As protein: CASSLPTFGQTYEQYF.

The chain recombines TRBV7-6 with TRBJ2-3, with D possibly being TRBD2 (5 bases). Germline V CDR1 and CDR2: SGHVS, FNYEAQ. The CDR3 has 16 residues. V was pared by 4 bases and J by 0 bases, with 14 bases between. CDR3 sequence (DNA): TGTGCCAGCAGCTCGAAACTAGGGAGAAGCACAGATACGCAGTATTTT. This sequence encodes CASSSKLGRSTDTQYF.